This is a list of T cell receptor beta chains from one sample in a study of blood T cell repertoires in COVID-19. Produced via immunoSEQ multiplex PCR; TCRdb's table is partial and in-frame only. The sample includes over 90,000 clones, about four fifths of them seen just once. The sample was peripheral blood. These receptors were collected from an elderly man with COVID-19, enrolled during active disease. The CDR3 runs from the conserved cysteine through the conserved F or W. D genes are given only for firm matches. Only part of the rows carry a size: once, few, many, or a class if the clone is expanded.

.	TRBJ2-2	.	TRBV7-3	TGTGCCAGCAGCTTATCTTCTCCCGGGGAGCTGTTTTTT	CASSLSSPGELFF
.	TRBJ1-1	.	TRBV18	TGTGCCAGCTCACCAGGTCACATGAACACTGAAGCTTTCTTT	CASSPGHMNTEAFF
.	TRBJ2-5	.	TRBV19	TGTGCCAGTAGGCTTACAGGGGCGGGGGAGACCCAGTACTTC	CASRLTGAGETQYF
.	TRBJ1-1	few	TRBV5-1	TGCGCCAGCAGCCTGGACGGTTCTGAAGCTTTCTTT	CASSLDGSEAFF
.	TRBJ1-4	.	TRBV5-8	TGTGCCAGCAGCGCGATAGGGGCTAATGAAAAACTGTTTTTT	CASSAIGANEKLFF
.	TRBJ1-2	.	TRBV6-5	TGTGCCAGCAGCTCCCCCAGGGGCCGGGACTATGGCTACACCTTC	CASSSPRGRDYGYTF
TRBD1	TRBJ1-2	once	TRBV4-2	TGTGCCAGCAGCCCGATATCCGGGACAGGGTACCTCTATGGCTACACCTTC	CASSPISGTGYLYGYTF
TRBD1	TRBJ1-2	once	TRBV5-1	TGCGCCAGCAGCCTGGGACAGGGGGCTTACTATGGCTACACCTTC	CASSLGQGAYYGYTF
.	TRBJ2-7	.	TRBV5-1	TGCGCCAGCAGCTTAGGCGGAGGGACCTACGAGCAGTACTTC	CASSLGGGTYEQYF
TRBD2	TRBJ2-2	.	TRBV27	TGTGCCAGCAGTTCCCGCCAGCGGGGTTTAACCGGGGAGCTGTTTTTT	CASSSRQRGLTGELFF
TRBD1	TRBJ1-2	.	TRBV5-4	TGTGCCAGCAGCACCTACAGGGGGCCCGGGGGCTACACCTTC	CASSTYRGPGGYTF
TRBD2	TRBJ2-3	.	TRBV9	TGTGCCAGCACTCGGGCTAGCGGGAAATCGACAGATACGCAGTATTTT	CASTRASGKSTDTQYF
TRBD1	TRBJ1-6	.	TRBV10-1	TGCGCCAGCAGTACCGGGACAGGGGCCGGTCCCCTCCACTTT	CASSTGTGAGPLHF
.	TRBJ2-1	.	TRBV5-6	TGTGCCAGCAGCGTACCGGGACACGGTTACAATGAGCAGTTCTTC	CASSVPGHGYNEQFF
.	TRBJ1-6	.	TRBV19	TGTGCCAGTAGTAGCCGGGACTTACTTGATTCACCCCTCCACTTT	CASSSRDLLDSPLHF
TRBD1	TRBJ1-2	.	TRBV7-3	TGTGCCAGCAGCCCGAACAGGGACAGGTGGGGTCCTTACTATGGCTACACCTTC	CASSPNRDRWGPYYGYTF
TRBD1	TRBJ2-2	few	TRBV11-2	TGTGCCAGCAGCGCGTCAGGGGGCGCCGGCGGGGAGCTGTTTTTT	CASSASGGAGGELFF
.	TRBJ1-1	.	TRBV6-5	TGTGCCACCCCCTCCCCCAGTAACACTGAAGCTTTCTTT	CATPSPSNTEAFF
.	TRBJ2-1	.	TRBV7-9	TGTGCCAGCAGCTCCTCCCGGGACAATGAGCAGTTCTTC	CASSSSRDNEQFF
TRBD1	TRBJ2-7	.	TRBV4-1	TGCGCCAGCAGCCGAGAAAATATACAGGGGGCGGTAATCTACGAGCAGTACTTC	CASSRENIQGAVIYEQYF
TRBD2	TRBJ2-2	.	TRBV9	TGTGCCAGCAGCCCCGTACTAGCGCGGAACACCGGGGAGCTGTTTTTT	CASSPVLARNTGELFF
.	TRBJ1-1	few	TRBV2	TGTGCCAGCAGTACAGTGAACACTGAAGCTTTCTTT	CASSTVNTEAFF
.	TRBJ1-6	.	TRBV11-2	TGTGCCAGCACTGTTATGGTGGCCCCAAGCTCCTATAATTCACCCCTCCACTTT	CASTVMVAPSSYNSPLHF
.	TRBJ1-2	.	TRBV5-4	TGTGCCAGCAGCCGGGGGGCAGGGGCCGTCGGCTACACCTTC	CASSRGAGAVGYTF
.	TRBJ2-1	once	TRBV7-9	TGTGCCAGCAGCCCACCCGGACTACGAAACAATGAGCAGTTCTTC	CASSPPGLRNNEQFF
TRBD2	TRBJ2-2	.	TRBV3-1/TRBV3-2	TGTGCCAGCAGCCCTCGGACTAGCGGGAGGAACACCGGGGAGCTGTTTTTT	CASSPRTSGRNTGELFF
.	TRBJ2-2	.	TRBV7-2	TGTGCCAGCAGCTTAGCAGCCAACACCGGGGAGCTGTTTTTT	CASSLAANTGELFF
.	TRBJ1-3	few	TRBV7-2	TGTGCCAGCAGCAGAGGACAGATCAACTCTGGAAACACCATATATTTT	CASSRGQINSGNTIYF
TRBD2	TRBJ2-5	.	TRBV5-1	TGCGCCAGCACCCCCGGCGCCCCGGGGGGAGAGACCCAGTACTTC	CASTPGAPGGETQYF
TRBD1	TRBJ1-6	few	TRBV10-3	TGTGCCACCTCGGGACAGGGGGATTCACCCCTCCACTTT	CATSGQGDSPLHF
.	TRBJ1-2	once	TRBV3-1/TRBV3-2	TGTGCCAGCAGCCCCAGGGAGGCCTATGGCTACACCTTC	CASSPREAYGYTF
.	TRBJ1-2	.	TRBV3-1/TRBV3-2	TGTGCCAGCAGCCAAGATATATCAGGTTATAATGGCTACACCTTC	CASSQDISGYNGYTF
.	TRBJ2-7	.	TRBV12-3/TRBV12-4	TGTGCCAGCAGTTACGGGAGCTCCTACGAGCAGTACTTC	CASSYGSSYEQYF
.	TRBJ2-5	.	TRBV9	TGTGCCAGCAGCGGAGTTCAGGGAGAGACCCAGTACTTC	CASSGVQGETQYF
TRBD2	TRBJ2-1	.	TRBV6-5	TGTGCCAGCAGTTACTCGCGGGGGACCTACAATGAGCAGTTCTTC	CASSYSRGTYNEQFF
.	TRBJ2-7	.	TRBV27	TGTGCCAGCAGTTTAGGCTGGGGCGGGGAGGACGAGCAGTACTTC	CASSLGWGGEDEQYF
TRBD2	TRBJ2-1	.	TRBV7-2	TGTGCCAGCAGCTTAGGGTCGGCACGGGGGGGCTACAATGAGCAGTTCTTC	CASSLGSARGGYNEQFF
TRBD2	TRBJ2-3	.	TRBV19	TGTGCCAGCTCGGGGGGGGATACGCAGTATTTT	CASSGGDTQYF
.	TRBJ1-6	.	TRBV3-1/TRBV3-2	TGTGCCAGCAGCCAAGACAGGAACTCACCCCTCCACTTT	CASSQDRNSPLHF
TRBD2	TRBJ2-1	.	TRBV4-2	TGTGCCAGCAGCCAAGGGGCCCTAGCGGGACTTTACAATGAGCAGTTCTTC	CASSQGALAGLYNEQFF
.	TRBJ2-1	.	TRBV18	TGTGCCAGCCGTGGGGACTGGCTGAGTGGTGAGCAGTTCTTC	CASRGDWLSGEQFF
.	TRBJ2-3	.	TRBV5-1	TGCGCCAGCAGCTTGGATGGACTTAGCACAGATACGCAGTATTTT	CASSLDGLSTDTQYF
TRBD2	TRBJ2-3	.	TRBV7-8	TGTGCCAGCAGCCCGGGACTAGCGGGGGGGCAAGATACGCAGTATTTT	CASSPGLAGGQDTQYF
TRBD1	TRBJ1-1	.	TRBV24-1	TGTGCCACCAGTGATACCAGGACAGGACACAACACTGAAGCTTTCTTT	CATSDTRTGHNTEAFF
.	TRBJ2-5	.	TRBV21-1	TGTGCCAGGGAGGGGCTGCTACTAGAACATCAAGAGACCCAGTACTTC	CAREGLLLEHQETQYF
.	TRBJ2-1	.	TRBV6-5	TGTGCCAGCAGTTACTCGGCGTGGGGAGTAGATGAGCAGTTCTTC	CASSYSAWGVDEQFF
TRBD1	TRBJ2-1	.	TRBV4-2	TGTGCCAGCAGCTCCCCGGACAGGCCCCCCTACAATGAGCAGTTCTTC	CASSSPDRPPYNEQFF
.	TRBJ1-2	.	TRBV7-2	TGTGCCAGCAGCTTATCCCACACCAACTATGGCTACACCTTC	CASSLSHTNYGYTF
.	TRBJ2-7	.	TRBV28	TGTGCCAGCAGCTGGGAGGCGCGCTTTTACGAGCAGTACTTC	CASSWEARFYEQYF